This T cell receptor beta chain was sequenced in a study of STAT5B mutations in CD4+ large granular lymphocyte leukemia. Study results and limitations: Main leukemic clonotypes were patient-specific, but approximately 25% appeared at low frequency elsewhere.

Comment on this clone: Its antigen is unidentified.

In germline, CDR1 is SGHRS, CDR2 YFSETQ. The CDR3 spans 18 residues. V lost 5 bases and J lost 3; bases outside the gene matches: 10. Methods used by the authors: Lowest detectable productive clonotype frequency was 2.59 x 10-5. Repertoires were generated with immunoSEQ multiplex PCR, while TCRdb's copy carries only in-frame clones and drops some. Clone size and the V and J calls come from that table; the DNA yielded D and trimming. The sample consists of around 50,000 clones, more than 65% of them appearing once. The genes are TRBV5-1 and TRBJ2-1; the match to TRBD2 covers 14 bases. Sequencing input: CD4+ T cells from blood buffy coats. This clonotype originated in a human donor in good health. The CDR3 coding sequence is TGCGCCAGCAGACCAGGGACTAGCGGGAGAACACTCTACAATGAGCAGTTCTTC. It yields the protein CASRPGTSGRTLYNEQFF.